This T cell receptor (beta chain) was recovered during a study of blood T cell repertoires in COVID-19. Study summary: T cells, B-cell-depleted T cells, or PBMCs provided the cDNA or gDNA that served as material.

Repertoires were generated with immunoSEQ multiplex PCR, while TCRdb's copy carries only in-frame clones and drops some. Counted here are 20,000 to 30,000 clones, around nine tenths occurring once; the ten biggest clones make up about 8%. The V gene's germline CDR1 is KGHDR and CDR2 SFDVKD. V shed 7 bases, J shed 3 bases, and the junction held 5 bases outside the gene matches. The CDR3 runs 15 residues. The clonotype originates from a human donor in a cohort sampled during active COVID-19. The sequenced sample was peripheral blood. The genes are TRBV24-1 and TRBJ2-3; TRBD2 agrees at 11 bases. DNA of the CDR3: TGTGCCACCAGCCCGACTAGCGGGGCAACAGATACGCAGTATTTT. As protein: CATSPTSGATDTQYF.